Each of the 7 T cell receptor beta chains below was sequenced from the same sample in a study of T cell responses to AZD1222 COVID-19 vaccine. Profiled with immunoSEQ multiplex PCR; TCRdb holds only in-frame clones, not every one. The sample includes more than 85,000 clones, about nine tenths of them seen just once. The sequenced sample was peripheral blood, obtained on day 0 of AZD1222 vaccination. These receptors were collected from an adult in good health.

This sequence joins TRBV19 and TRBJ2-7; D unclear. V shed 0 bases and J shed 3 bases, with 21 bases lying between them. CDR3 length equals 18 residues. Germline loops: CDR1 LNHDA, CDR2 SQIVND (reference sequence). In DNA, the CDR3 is TGTGCCAGTAGTATAGATCTCGCGTGGGGTCATTCGTTCTACGAGCAGTACTTC. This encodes CASSIDLAWGHSFYEQYF.

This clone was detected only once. The CDR3 protein is CASSRNTGYEQYF. CDR3 sequence (DNA): TGTGCCAGCAGCCGGAATACAGGCTACGAGCAGTACTTC. The chain carries TRBV7-2 and TRBJ2-7, with D perhaps matching TRBD1 (5 bases). Trimming cost V 5 bases and J 3 bases, with 11 bases left between them. This CDR3 has 13 amino acids. Germline V gene data show CDR1 as SGHTA and CDR2 as FQGNSA.

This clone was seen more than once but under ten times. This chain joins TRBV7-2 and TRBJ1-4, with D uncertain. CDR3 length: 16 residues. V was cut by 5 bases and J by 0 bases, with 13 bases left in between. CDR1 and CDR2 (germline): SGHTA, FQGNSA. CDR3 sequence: CASSPLTNPTNEKLFF. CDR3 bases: TGTGCCAGCAGCCCACTAACAAACCCAACTAATGAAAAACTGTTTTTT.

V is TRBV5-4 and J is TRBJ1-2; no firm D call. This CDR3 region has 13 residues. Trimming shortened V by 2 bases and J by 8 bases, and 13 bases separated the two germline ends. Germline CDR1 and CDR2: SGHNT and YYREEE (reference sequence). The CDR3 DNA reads TGTGCCAGCAGCTTAAGAAGTCCCCAGGGCTACACCTTC. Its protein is CASSLRSPQGYTF.

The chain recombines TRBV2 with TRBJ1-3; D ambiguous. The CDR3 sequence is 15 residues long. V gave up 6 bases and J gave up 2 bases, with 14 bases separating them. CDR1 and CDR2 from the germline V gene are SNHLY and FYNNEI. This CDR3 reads CASSASPQPGNTIYF. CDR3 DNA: TGTGCCAGCAGCGCCTCGCCACAGCCTGGAAACACCATATATTTT. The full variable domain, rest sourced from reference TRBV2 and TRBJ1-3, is EPEVTQTPSHQVTQMGQEVILRCVPISNHLYFYWYRQILGQKVEFLVSFYNNEISEKSEIFDDQFSVERPDGSNFTLKIRSTKLEDSAMYFCASSASPQPGNTIYFGEGSWLTVV.

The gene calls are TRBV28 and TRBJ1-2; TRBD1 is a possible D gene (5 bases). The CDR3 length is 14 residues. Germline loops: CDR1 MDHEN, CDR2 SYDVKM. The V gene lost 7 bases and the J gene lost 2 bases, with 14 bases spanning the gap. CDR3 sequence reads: CASNIRGRNYGYTF. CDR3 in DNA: TGTGCCAGCAATATTCGGGGCAGGAACTATGGCTACACCTTC.

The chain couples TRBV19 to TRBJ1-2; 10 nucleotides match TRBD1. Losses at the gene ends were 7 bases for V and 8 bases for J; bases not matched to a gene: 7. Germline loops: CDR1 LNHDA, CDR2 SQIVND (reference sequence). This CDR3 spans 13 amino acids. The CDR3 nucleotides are TGTGCCAGTACCCGACAGGGGGCTGAAGGCTACACCTTC. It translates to CASTRQGAEGYTF. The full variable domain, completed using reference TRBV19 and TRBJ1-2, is DGGITQSPKYLFRKEGQNVTLSCEQNLNHDAMYWYRQDPGQGLRLIYYSQIVNDFQKGDIAEGYSVSREKKESFPLTVTSAQKNPTAFYLCASTRQGAEGYTFGSGTRLTVV.